This TCR beta chain emerged from a study of metastatic and nonmetastatic thyroid tumors. Points from the study as a whole: In blood and tumor, TCR beta diversity was reportedly significantly higher in malignant thyroid tumors than in benign nodules.

As processed by the authors: Differences in CDR3 between clinicopathological groups were drawn on to build a classifier intended to discriminate distant-metastatic papillary thyroid cancer patients. TCRdb called clones again from the PCR reads with MiXCR. TCRdb's processing, not the authors' own work, is the source of the V and J calls. The repertoire consists of more than 6,000 clones, with roughly 32% occurring once and the leading ten covering less than 15%. No patient had received any treatment before thyroid surgery. V lost 0 bases, J lost 1 base, and 12 bases stayed unmatched. Germline values: CDR1 MGHRA, CDR2 YSYEKL. This CDR3 region has 18 residues. This clone was detected many times. The antigen is not known.

The V gene is TRBV4-1, the J gene TRBJ2-7, with 7 bases identical to TRBD2. This clonotype was obtained from a female donor with papillary thyroid cancer or a benign thyroid nodule (not recorded which). Some clones in this sample may be carry-over from other donors' samples. Sequencing was done on a sample of adjacent normal tissue. The CDR3 DNA reads as TGCGCCAGCAGCCAAGATCGGGCTAGCGCGGGAGAATCCTACGAGCAGTACTTC. This sequence encodes CASSQDRASAGESYEQYF.